This entry lists 26 T cell receptor beta chains sequenced from one sample in a study of OX40 agonist ivuxolimab in advanced cancers. Repertoires were generated with immunoSEQ multiplex PCR, while TCRdb's copy carries only in-frame clones and drops some. The table shows about 57,000 clones, with about 80% occurring only once. Sequenced here: CD4+ or CD8+ T cells sorted from blood, sampled in a trial of the OX40 agonist ivuxolimab. Receptors originate from an adult with an advanced solid tumor such as melanoma, head and neck, liver or kidney cancer.

CDR3 sequence (DNA): TGTGCCAGTACACACATTATCTCTGGGGCCAACGTCCTGACTTTC. Translation: CASTHIISGANVLTF. J is TRBJ2-6 and V is TRBV19; no firm D call. Trimming left V 7 bases short and J 0 bases short, with 10 bases between. The CDR3 sequence is 15 residues long. Per germline, CDR1 LNHDA and CDR2 SQIVND (reference sequence).

This clone was seen just once. J is TRBJ1-5 and V is TRBV6-5; a possible D gene is TRBD1 (5 bases). This CDR3 spans 15 amino acids. V lost 6 bases, J lost 7 bases, and 19 bases lay in between. Per germline, CDR1 MNHEY and CDR2 SVGAGI. CDR3 bases: TGTGCCAGCAGCCCCAGAGGAGGGGTTGGGCAGCCCCAGCATTTT. Protein: CASSPRGGVGQPQHF.

This clone was detected only once. CDR3 region: CASRLGTGRRHGYTF. For the CDR3, the DNA is TGTGCAAGTCGCTTAGGCACAGGGAGGAGGCATGGCTACACCTTC. The gene calls are TRBV12-2 and TRBJ1-2. TRBV12-2 is labeled a pseudogene. This CDR3 has 15 residues.

The chain uses TRBV4-1 and TRBJ2-1, with 9 bases that match TRBD2. This CDR3 region has 15 residues. Germline V gene data show CDR1 as MGHRA and CDR2 as YSYEKL. V dropped 7 bases and J dropped 0; count of bases not matched to a gene: 4. CDR3 amino acids: CASTPSGNSYNEQFF. CDR3 nucleotides: TGCGCCAGCACACCTAGCGGGAACTCCTACAATGAGCAGTTCTTC.

The V call is TRBV19, the J call TRBJ2-7; 7 bases are shared with TRBD1. V shed 8 bases and J 2 bases; nucleotides not matched to a gene: 6. The CDR3 is made up of 13 amino acids. In germline, CDR1 is LNHDA, CDR2 SQIVND (reference sequence). The CDR3 bases are TGTGCCAGTCAACCGGGACAGACCTACGAGCAGTACTTC. Translated: CASQPGQTYEQYF.

The rearrangement joins TRBV19 to TRBJ1-1; TRBD1 might be the D (5 bases). Trimming took 4 bases from V and 1 from J, leaving 16 bases between them. Germline-derived CDR1 and CDR2 are LNHDA and SQIVND (reference sequence). The CDR3 is 16 residues long. The CDR3 DNA reads as TGTGCCAGTAGTAAGTTTGGAAGGGACCAGAACACTGAAGCTTTCTTT. It translates to CASSKFGRDQNTEAFF. Drawing the rest from reference TRBV19 and TRBJ1-1, the complete variable domain is DGGITQSPKYLFRKEGQNVTLSCEQNLNHDAMYWYRQDPGQGLRLIYYSQIVNDFQKGDIAEGYSVSREKKESFPLTVTSAQKNPTAFYLCASSKFGRDQNTEAFFGQGTRLTVV.

This chain connects TRBV7-9 to TRBJ2-2, with D uncertain. Germline V gives CDR1 SEHNR, CDR2 FQNEAQ (reference sequence). CDR3 length equals 14 residues. V was clipped by 5 bases and J by 7 bases, with 14 bases between them. The CDR3 region is CASSALAGDGELFF. CDR3 DNA: TGTGCCAGCAGCGCACTTGCTGGGGACGGGGAGCTGTTTTTT.

The rearrangement uses TRBV28 and TRBJ1-5; TRBD1 is a possible D gene (5 bases). The V gene's germline CDR1 is MDHEN and CDR2 SYDVKM. The V gene lost 9 bases and the J gene lost 11 bases, with 17 bases spanning the gap. This CDR3 contains 12 residues. The DNA of the CDR3 is TGTGCCAGTACGCCCCCCCTAGGGGCCCAGCATTTT. This gives the protein CASTPPLGAQHF.

This clone has just a few counts. This chain joins TRBV7-2 and TRBJ2-7; 8 bases agree with TRBD2. This CDR3 is built from 15 residues. After removal of 3 bases from V and 0 bases from J, the junction contained 4 bases not matched to a gene. Germline CDR1 and CDR2: SGHTA and FQGNSA. The CDR3: CASSFEAGVSYEQYF. For the CDR3, the DNA is TGTGCCAGCAGCTTCGAAGCGGGAGTCTCCTACGAGCAGTACTTC.

This clone was observed once. The chain is built from TRBV10-2 and TRBJ1-2; no definite D call. Trimming removed 3 bases from V and 2 bases from J, with 7 bases in between. CDR3 size: 13 residues. Germline lookup yields CDR1 WSHSY and CDR2 SAAADI. Here the CDR3 reads CASSDSGNYGYTF. Here the CDR3 DNA reads TGCGCCAGCAGTGATTCCGGGAACTATGGCTACACCTTC.

This clone was observed once. V and J are TRBV11-2 and TRBJ2-7; D might be TRBD2 (5 bases). This CDR3 spans 15 amino acids. In germline, CDR1 is SGHAT, CDR2 FQNNGV. Between the trimmed V and J ends, which lost 7 bases and 0 bases, there was a span of 16 bases. This CDR3 reads CASTTWGEGSYEQYF. The DNA for the CDR3 is TGTGCCAGCACCACTTGGGGAGAGGGCTCCTACGAGCAGTACTTC.

The V call is TRBV11-1, the J call TRBJ2-7, with D uncertain. The V gene's germline CDR1 is SGHAT and CDR2 FQDESV (reference sequence). CDR3 length equals 11 residues. The V end was cut by 5 bases, the J end by 4 bases, with 6 bases between. The CDR3 loop reads CASSQLYEQYF. The CDR3 DNA is TGTGCCAGCAGCCAACTTTACGAGCAGTACTTC.

This chain uses TRBV9 with TRBJ2-3; the match to TRBD2 covers 9 bases. Per the germline V gene, CDR1 is SGDLS and CDR2 is YYNGEE. This CDR3 has 19 amino acids. The V segment lost 3 bases and the J segment 0 bases; nucleotides outside the gene matches: 14. The CDR3, as DNA: TGTGCCAGCAGCGGCCTGAGCGGGAGGAGATATATTAGCACAGATACGCAGTATTTT. This sequence encodes CASSGLSGRRYISTDTQYF.

This chain connects TRBV28 to TRBJ2-5; 9 bases are shared with TRBD2. The length of the CDR3 is 16 residues. V trimming: 2 bases; J trimming: 4 bases; junction bases outside the gene matches: 8. Germline V lookup: CDR1 MDHEN, CDR2 SYDVKM. The CDR3 coding sequence is TGTGCCAGCAGTTTACAGGGGACTAGCAAGGGAGAGACCCAGTACTTC. Its translation is CASSLQGTSKGETQYF.

The rearrangement links TRBV2 to TRBJ2-3, with TRBD2 as a possible D gene (7 bases). From germline, CDR1 is SNHLY and CDR2 FYNNEI. The CDR3 loop spans 14 amino acids. Trimming removed 6 bases from V and 2 bases from J, with 12 bases in between. Here the CDR3 reads CASRGGDTTDTQYF. The CDR3 nucleotides are TGTGCCAGCAGGGGGGGGGACACCACAGATACGCAGTATTTT.

The chain combines TRBV19 with TRBJ1-1; D uncertain. Germline V CDR1 and CDR2: LNHDA, SQIVND (reference sequence). The CDR3 covers 13 residues. Trimming took 3 bases from V and 4 from J, leaving 9 bases between them. CDR3 bases: TGTGCCAGTAGTATCCTCTCCGGCACTGAAGCTTTCTTT. Translating it yields CASSILSGTEAFF.

The chain has TRBV2 and TRBJ2-2; the match to TRBD2 covers 10 bases. The J segment lost 6 bases and the V segment lost 4 bases, leaving 11 bases of the junction unmatched. CDR3 length equals 17 residues. CDR1 and CDR2 (germline): SNHLY, FYNNEI. CDR3 region: CASSAPPSGRAPGELFF. CDR3 nucleotides: TGTGCCAGCAGTGCCCCGCCAAGCGGGAGGGCCCCCGGGGAGCTGTTTTTT.

Concerning this clone: The junction departs from the called germline gene at one end, perhaps through a read error. The genes are TRBV7-7 and TRBJ2-3; D perhaps matches TRBD2 (5 bases). Germline CDR1 and CDR2: SSHAT and FNYEAQ (reference sequence). The CDR3 totals 12 residues. CDR3 amino acids: CASSRRGDTQYF. The CDR3, as DNA: TGTGCTAGCAGCCGGAGAGGGGATACGCAGTATTTT.

The chain employs TRBV10-3 and TRBJ2-2, with D hard to call. Germline loops: CDR1 ENHRY, CDR2 SYGVKD. The V and J ends lost 2 bases and 7 bases respectively, with 8 bases between them. CDR3 length: 13 amino acids. CDR3 coding DNA: TGTGCCATCAGTGAGAGGGTTAGCGGGGAGCTGTTTTTT. Its protein product is CAISERVSGELFF.

The chain uses TRBV6-5 and TRBJ2-3; D is uncertain. The germline V and J ends were trimmed by 0 bases and 9 bases, with 4 bases remaining between them. The CDR3 is 11 amino acids. Looked up from germline, CDR1 is MNHEY and CDR2 is SVGAGI. CDR3 loop: CASSYSGTQYF. DNA for the CDR3: TGTGCCAGCAGTTACTCCGGGACGCAGTATTTT.

The rearrangement uses TRBV19 and TRBJ1-2; possible D gene TRBD1, 5 bases. Per the germline V gene, CDR1 is LNHDA and CDR2 is SQIVND (reference sequence). The V gene lost 6 bases and the J gene lost 0 bases, with 14 bases spanning the gap. There are 15 residues in the CDR3. Here the CDR3 DNA reads TGTGCCAGTAGAAATAGGGGCAGGTCTAACTATGGCTACACCTTC. Residues: CASRNRGRSNYGYTF.

The chain is built from TRBV6-1 and TRBJ2-7, with 10 bases matching TRBD1. The germline V gene encodes CDR1 MNHNS and CDR2 SASEGT. V shed 2 bases, J shed 4 bases, and the junction held 8 bases outside the gene matches. The CDR3 spans 16 residues. CDR3 region: CASSESVLGQGYEQYF. The CDR3 region has the DNA TGTGCCAGCAGTGAATCGGTTTTGGGACAGGGGTACGAGCAGTACTTC.

This clone was seen only a few times. CDR3 residues: CASSRRQGVGEQYF. Written as DNA, the CDR3 is TGTGCCAGCAGCCGCCGACAGGGGGTCGGCGAGCAGTACTTC. The chain has TRBV14 and TRBJ2-7; TRBD1 matches 9 bases. Losses at the gene ends were 4 bases for V and 6 bases for J; bases not matched to a gene: 7. The germline V gene has CDR1 SGHDN and CDR2 FVKESK. The CDR3 has 14 residues. Full variable domain (remainder filled in from reference TRBV14 and TRBJ2-7): EAGVTQFPSHSVIEKGQTVTLRCDPISGHDNLYWYRRVMGKEIKFLLHFVKESKQDESGMPNNRFLAERTGGTYSTLKVQPAELEDSGVYFCASSRRQGVGEQYFGPGTRLTVT.

The chain carries TRBV19 and TRBJ1-2; D is possibly TRBD1 (5 bases). This CDR3 comprises 14 residues. V lost 3 bases to trimming and J lost 4 bases, with 12 bases between them. Germline lookup yields CDR1 LNHDA and CDR2 SQIVND (reference sequence). DNA of the CDR3: TGTGCCAGTAGTATTGGGACTCGACCCTATGGCTACACCTTC. Protein: CASSIGTRPYGYTF.

The CDR3 region is CATSRDFGQGLNEQFF. DNA for the CDR3: TGTGCCACCAGCAGAGATTTCGGACAGGGGTTGAATGAGCAGTTCTTC. V usage is TRBV15 and J usage is TRBJ2-1; the match to TRBD1 covers 9 bases. CDR1 and CDR2 from the germline V gene are LNHNV and YYDKDF (reference sequence). Trimming removed 0 bases from V and 7 bases from J; junction bases left unmatched: 7. The CDR3 extends over 16 amino acids.

V gene TRBV30 combines with J gene TRBJ1-1; weak D call: TRBD1 (6 bases). The CDR3 contains 14 residues. Germline V gene data show CDR1 as GTSNPN and CDR2 as SVGIG (reference sequence). V lost 1 base and J 6 bases, leaving 15 bases between the germline ends. The CDR3 coding sequence is TGTGCCTGGAGTGCCTACAGGGCTACCGCTGAAGCTTTCTTT. Its protein is CAWSAYRATAEAFF.